These T cell receptor beta chains were read from a single sample in a study of identical twins. TCRdb re-analysed the 5' RACE reads in MiXCR, keeping a single row per CDR3 protein. Of roughly 200,000 distinct CDR3 sequences detected, roughly 15% appear once; the ten largest clones hold 40%. The same data also went into a second study, on T cells expressing NK-cell markers.

Sequenced sample: CD8+ T cells sorted from blood. The receptors here all came from a woman aged 18-29 years in good health. CDR3s include the opening cysteine and the closing phenylalanine or tryptophan. Each record gives: CDR3 DNA, CDR3 protein, V gene, D gene, J gene, clone size. The D gene is left open where the match is weak. Clone sizes are given selectively: once, few, many, or a class where the clone is expanded.

DNA: TGCAGTGCTAGAGATCCAAGTACCCTTAGCACAGATACGCAGTATTTT; CDR3: CSARDPSTLSTDTQYF; V: TRBV20-1; D: .; J: TRBJ2-3; size: once
DNA: TGTGCCACCAGTGATTTGCTAGCGGGAGGAGGTAATGAGCAGTTCTTC; CDR3: CATSDLLAGGGNEQFF; V: TRBV24-1; D: TRBD2; J: TRBJ2-1; size: few
DNA: TGCGCCAGCAGTGGGGGGGGGTATACGAACACTGAAGCTTTCTTT; CDR3: CASSGGGYTNTEAFF; V: TRBV10-2; D: .; J: TRBJ1-1; size: .
DNA: TGTGCCAGCAGTTACTCCCTTGACAGGGGGCGCGTCCCTTCTGGGGCTGGGGCCAACGTCCTGACTTTC; CDR3: CASSYSLDRGRVPSGAGANVLTF; V: TRBV6-2/TRBV6-3; D: TRBD1; J: TRBJ2-6; size: few
DNA: TGCGCCAGCAGCGGGGACAGGGAAAGTGAAAAACTGTTTTTT; CDR3: CASSGDRESEKLFF; V: TRBV5-1; D: TRBD1; J: TRBJ1-4; size: .
DNA: TGCAGTGCTACCAACCGGGACTCTGGACCAAATGAGCAGTTCTTC; CDR3: CSATNRDSGPNEQFF; V: TRBV20-1; D: .; J: TRBJ2-1; size: many
DNA: TGTGCCAGCAGCTTAACTAGCGGGAATGAGCAGTTCTTC; CDR3: CASSLTSGNEQFF; V: TRBV11-2; D: TRBD2; J: TRBJ2-1; size: many
DNA: TGTGCCAGCAGTGCATTGAACACTGAAGCTTTCTTT; CDR3: CASSALNTEAFF; V: TRBV9; D: .; J: TRBJ1-1; size: .
DNA: TGTGCCATCAGTGACAGTTCTGTCGACGAGCAGTACTTC; CDR3: CAISDSSVDEQYF; V: TRBV10-3; D: .; J: TRBJ2-7; size: few
DNA: TGTGCCAGTGGACAGGCCTCCTCCTACGAGCAGTACTTC; CDR3: CASGQASSYEQYF; V: TRBV7-8; D: TRBD1; J: TRBJ2-7; size: few
DNA: TGTGCCAGCAGCTGGGGTACAGCGGGAGCGGGCAATGAGCAGTTCTTC; CDR3: CASSWGTAGAGNEQFF; V: TRBV13; D: TRBD2; J: TRBJ2-1; size: few
DNA: TGTGCCAGCACAATAACTCAGGGGGCCTCTAACTATGGCTACACCTTC; CDR3: CASTITQGASNYGYTF; V: TRBV5-5; D: TRBD1; J: TRBJ1-2; size: .
DNA: TGTGCCAGCAGCTTAGGATGGGGGGAGGACACTGAAGCTTTCTTT; CDR3: CASSLGWGEDTEAFF; V: TRBV7-9; D: .; J: TRBJ1-1; size: many
DNA: TGTGCCAGCAGTATATCTAAGAGTGGGGCCAACGTCCTGACTTTC; CDR3: CASSISKSGANVLTF; V: TRBV6-1; D: .; J: TRBJ2-6; size: .
DNA: TGTGCCAGCAGCGAGCTAGCGGGGCCTAGCACAGATACGCAGTATTTT; CDR3: CASSELAGPSTDTQYF; V: TRBV7-3; D: TRBD2; J: TRBJ2-3; size: few
DNA: TGTGCCAGCAGCTTAGAGTGGGGGTCCCCCTACGAGCAGTACTTC; CDR3: CASSLEWGSPYEQYF; V: TRBV11-2; D: .; J: TRBJ2-7; size: .
DNA: TGTGCCAGCAGCCCCAGGGCGAACTATGGCTACACCTTC; CDR3: CASSPRANYGYTF; V: TRBV12-3/TRBV12-4; D: .; J: TRBJ1-2; size: .
DNA: TGTGCCACGACCTTTAGGCGGGAGCAGTACTTC; CDR3: CATTFRREQYF; V: TRBV6-6; D: .; J: TRBJ2-7; size: .
DNA: TGTGCCAGCAGCTTAGGGTTAGCGGACCGCGACTATGGCTACACCTTC; CDR3: CASSLGLADRDYGYTF; V: TRBV7-9; D: .; J: TRBJ1-2; size: .
DNA: TGTGCCAGCAGCCGTGGGACTAGCAGTGATACGCAGTATTTT; CDR3: CASSRGTSSDTQYF; V: TRBV11-2; D: TRBD2; J: TRBJ2-3; size: few
DNA: TGTGCCAGCAGCCCGGGACGGAATGAGCAGTTCTTC; CDR3: CASSPGRNEQFF; V: TRBV7-9; D: .; J: TRBJ2-1; size: .
DNA: TGTGCCAGCAGCTTATATGCGGGGAAAGAGACCCAGTACTTC; CDR3: CASSLYAGKETQYF; V: TRBV7-3; D: .; J: TRBJ2-5; size: .
DNA: TGTGCCAGCACTCCTGGAGGTACCTACGAGCAGTACTTC; CDR3: CASTPGGTYEQYF; V: TRBV6-9; D: .; J: TRBJ2-7; size: .
DNA: TGTGCCAGCAGTGATCAGGGAAGCGGAACCTACGAGCAGTACTTC; CDR3: CASSDQGSGTYEQYF; V: TRBV25-1; D: .; J: TRBJ2-7; size: .
DNA: TGTGCCAGCAGTTACCCCGAGTTATGGAATGAGCAGTTCTTC; CDR3: CASSYPELWNEQFF; V: TRBV6-5; D: .; J: TRBJ2-1; size: many
DNA: TGTGCCAGCAGCCAAGATTTCCGGCACACGTATGGCTACACCTTC; CDR3: CASSQDFRHTYGYTF; V: TRBV3-1; D: .; J: TRBJ1-2; size: few
DNA: TGTGCTCCCCAACGCGGAAGCTCCTACAATGAGCAGTTCTTC; CDR3: CAPQRGSSYNEQFF; V: TRBV10-3; D: .; J: TRBJ2-1; size: few
DNA: TGTGCCAGCAGTTACTTGGGCCCCGGCACCGGGGAGCTGTTTTTT; CDR3: CASSYLGPGTGELFF; V: TRBV6-2/TRBV6-3; D: .; J: TRBJ2-2; size: .
DNA: TGTGCCAGCAGCCCGGGCACCGGGGAGAGAGAGACCCAGTACTTC; CDR3: CASSPGTGERETQYF; V: TRBV7-9; D: .; J: TRBJ2-5; size: few
DNA: TGTGCCAGCAGCTTGGGTTACGGTGCCTACGAGCAGTACTTC; CDR3: CASSLGYGAYEQYF; V: TRBV5-6; D: .; J: TRBJ2-7; size: .
DNA: TGTGCCAGCAGTTTAGAGGGGTTGAGTCAGCCCCAGCATTTT; CDR3: CASSLEGLSQPQHF; V: TRBV12-3/TRBV12-4; D: .; J: TRBJ1-5; size: .
DNA: TGCGCCAGCAGTGGCAAAGGTCGTAGGGATACGCAGTATTTT; CDR3: CASSGKGRRDTQYF; V: TRBV10-2; D: .; J: TRBJ2-3; size: .
DNA: TGTGCCAGCAGCTCCACAGCGGGAGGGCCTGAAGATACGCAGTATTTT; CDR3: CASSSTAGGPEDTQYF; V: TRBV3-1; D: TRBD2; J: TRBJ2-3; size: .
DNA: TGTGCCAGCAGTGGCCTAGCGGGGGTTAGCACAGATACGCAGTATTTT; CDR3: CASSGLAGVSTDTQYF; V: TRBV12-3/TRBV12-4; D: TRBD2; J: TRBJ2-3; size: .
DNA: TGTGCCAGCCTGGGACAGGGGGCGGATCGTGAGCAGTTCTTC; CDR3: CASLGQGADREQFF; V: TRBV7-9; D: TRBD1; J: TRBJ2-1; size: .
DNA: TGTGCCAGCAGTTTATCGATCGGGACAGGGGTAATAGGGTCTGGGGCCAACGTCCTGACTTTC; CDR3: CASSLSIGTGVIGSGANVLTF; V: TRBV27; D: TRBD1; J: TRBJ2-6; size: .
DNA: TGTGCCATCAGCTCGAACAATGAGCAGTTCTTC; CDR3: CAISSNNEQFF; V: TRBV10-3; D: .; J: TRBJ2-1; size: .
DNA: TGTGCCAGCAGCACACGGACAGGGCTTGGCTACACCTTC; CDR3: CASSTRTGLGYTF; V: TRBV9; D: TRBD1; J: TRBJ1-2; size: once
DNA: TGCGCCAGCAGTCGGGACACGTATAATTCACCCCTCCACTTT; CDR3: CASSRDTYNSPLHF; V: TRBV10-2; D: .; J: TRBJ1-6; size: once
DNA: TGTGCCAGCAGCAAAGACCGGGCTAGCACAAAACCCTACAATGAGCAGTTCTTC; CDR3: CASSKDRASTKPYNEQFF; V: TRBV21-1; D: .; J: TRBJ2-1; size: .
DNA: TGCGCCAGCAGCCAGAGGGGGGGTGGAGAGACCCAGTACTTC; CDR3: CASSQRGGGETQYF; V: TRBV4-3; D: .; J: TRBJ2-5; size: few
DNA: TGTGCCACCAGCAGAGAGCGCGGGAGGGAGACCCAGTACTTC; CDR3: CATSRERGRETQYF; V: TRBV15; D: TRBD2; J: TRBJ2-5; size: many
DNA: TGCGCCAGCAGCCAAGATCAGTTGAGGTATCGGAACACTGAAGCTTTCTTT; CDR3: CASSQDQLRYRNTEAFF; V: TRBV4-1; D: .; J: TRBJ1-1; size: once
DNA: TGTGCCAGCAGCCCCTATCAGACTAGCGGGAGGGCCGAGGGCACAGATACGCAGTATTTT; CDR3: CASSPYQTSGRAEGTDTQYF; V: TRBV7-8; D: TRBD2; J: TRBJ2-3; size: .
DNA: TGTGCCAGCAGTTCCGATCAGGGGGCCTCCTACAATGAGCAGTTCTTC; CDR3: CASSSDQGASYNEQFF; V: TRBV12-3/TRBV12-4; D: TRBD1; J: TRBJ2-1; size: few
DNA: TGTGCCAGCAGCCCGGGACAGGTGTATGGCTACACCTTC; CDR3: CASSPGQVYGYTF; V: TRBV14; D: TRBD1; J: TRBJ1-2; size: .